This T cell receptor (beta chain) was captured in a study of blood T cell repertoires in COVID-19. On the study more broadly: The origin of the acute and convalescent COVID-19 samples was the United States, Italy and Spain. Sample material is recorded as cDNA or gDNA derived from T cells, B-cell-depleted T cells, or PBMCs.

Profiled with immunoSEQ multiplex PCR; TCRdb holds only in-frame clones, not every one. The sample has about 350,000 clones, 88% seen once. Germline V gene sequence: CDR1 LNHDA, CDR2 SQIVND (reference sequence). This CDR3 comprises 13 residues. Deletions cut 6 bases from V and 7 bases from J, with 10 bases between. V is TRBV19 and J is TRBJ1-6; D remains ambiguous. The TCR originated in a woman aged 65 to 85 with COVID-19, enrolled during active disease. The sample was peripheral blood. Here the CDR3 reads CASRKFRNSPLHF. CDR3 nucleotide sequence: TGTGCCAGTAGGAAATTTAGAAATTCACCCCTCCACTTT.